These T cell receptor beta chains were read from a single sample in a study of blood T cell repertoires in COVID-19. Repertoires were generated with immunoSEQ multiplex PCR, while TCRdb's copy carries only in-frame clones and drops some. The repertoire holds approximately 240,000 clones, with just under 85% as singletons. The sample taken for sequencing was peripheral blood. The receptors stem from a man aged 45-65 years with acute or convalescent COVID-19. Both conserved end residues are part of each CDR3. A D gene is named only where the DNA matches it firmly. The size entry is marked missing in some rows and otherwise reads once, few, many or a size class.

size	D	J	V	DNA	CDR3
.	TRBD1	TRBJ2-3	TRBV18	TGTGCCAGCTCACGTCAGGGGGCAAGCACAGATACGCAGTATTTT	CASSRQGASTDTQYF
.	TRBD2	TRBJ2-5	TRBV4-1	TGCGCCAGCAGCCAAGATCTAGCGGGAGAGACCCAGTACTTC	CASSQDLAGETQYF
.	TRBD1	TRBJ1-4	TRBV6-5	TGTGCCAGCAGCAACGGGGGACAGGGAGGCGAAAAACTGTTTTTT	CASSNGGQGGEKLFF
once	TRBD1	TRBJ2-5	TRBV5-4	TGTGCCAGCAGCCTGACAGGGGGCGAGACCCAGTACTTC	CASSLTGGETQYF
few	TRBD2	TRBJ2-5	TRBV5-4	TGTGCCAGCAGCCTTAGCGGGGGGGAAGAGACCCAGTACTTC	CASSLSGGEETQYF
once	TRBD2	TRBJ2-3	TRBV12-5	TGTGCTAGTGGGCGGGGGGGTACGCAGTATTTT	CASGRGGTQYF
once	.	TRBJ2-3	TRBV19	TGTGCCAGTAGTGCGGGGACTTCAGGGTGGGATACGCAGTATTTT	CASSAGTSGWDTQYF
.	TRBD1	TRBJ1-3	TRBV9	TGTGCCAGCAGCCTACAGGGGTACGGAAACACCATATATTTT	CASSLQGYGNTIYF
.	.	TRBJ1-5	TRBV19	TGTGCCAGTAGTATGGGGCAGGGGTCCAATCAGCCCCAGCATTTT	CASSMGQGSNQPQHF
.	.	TRBJ1-5	TRBV30	TGTGCCTGGCGTCGTCCTAATAGCAATCAGCCCCAGCATTTT	CAWRRPNSNQPQHF
.	TRBD1	TRBJ1-1	TRBV11-3	TGTGCCAGCAGCGTCCAGGGGGTGAGTGAAGCTTTCTTT	CASSVQGVSEAFF
.	.	TRBJ2-6	TRBV19	TGTGCCAGTAGTAGATTAGGACAGTTGAGCTCTGGGGCCAACGTCCTGACTTTC	CASSRLGQLSSGANVLTF
.	TRBD1	TRBJ2-2	TRBV6-5	TGTGCCAGCAGTTCCGGACAGGGGGGGGCCGGGGAGCTGTTTTTT	CASSSGQGGAGELFF
.	.	TRBJ1-1	TRBV12-3/TRBV12-4	TGTGCCAGCAGCACCCAGGGGAGCACTGAAGCTTTCTTT	CASSTQGSTEAFF
.	.	TRBJ2-7	TRBV27	TGTGCCAGCAGTTCGACAGCCATAGTCGAGCAGTACTTC	CASSSTAIVEQYF
.	TRBD1	TRBJ1-1	TRBV11-3	TGTGCCAGCAGCTTGGGTACAGGGGAGAGGACTGAAGCTTTCTTT	CASSLGTGERTEAFF
.	.	TRBJ1-4	TRBV4-1	TGCGCCAGCAGCCATCCCAGGGATCGACCCACTAATGAAAAACTGTTTTTT	CASSHPRDRPTNEKLFF
once	.	TRBJ2-7	TRBV7-9	TGTGCCAGCAGCCCACAGGACGGCTCCTACGAGCAGTACTTC	CASSPQDGSYEQYF
.	TRBD2	TRBJ2-1	TRBV7-6	TGTGCCAGCAGCCACGGACTAGCGGGGGGGTACAATGAGCAGTTCTTC	CASSHGLAGGYNEQFF
.	.	TRBJ1-6	TRBV2	TGTGCCAGCAGTGAGAACAGGGTTCGGGCACCCCTCCACTTT	CASSENRVRAPLHF
.	TRBD1	TRBJ1-5	TRBV19	TGTGCCAGTAGTATCCAGGGGGCCATGGTCCCAAGCAATCAGCCCCAGCATTTT	CASSIQGAMVPSNQPQHF
.	.	TRBJ1-2	TRBV12-3/TRBV12-4	TGTGCCAGCAGCGTGACAGACAGCTATGGCTACACCTTC	CASSVTDSYGYTF
once	TRBD1	TRBJ1-6	TRBV10-3	TGTGCCATCCGCTCACAGGGGATCTCACCCCTCCACTTT	CAIRSQGISPLHF
.	.	TRBJ2-7	TRBV7-9	TGTGCCAGCAGCGCGTCAGGGTCCGAGCAGTACTTC	CASSASGSEQYF